The 26 T cell receptor beta chains below come from one sample, sequenced in a study of shared clonotypes between healthy human individuals. Only in-frame clones appear in the TCRdb table, and some are missing; sequencing was by immunoSEQ multiplex PCR. The data hold 1 million to 1.3 million clones, with approximately 78% observed a single time. Sample: memory CD4+ T cells from PBMCs. Subset of the sample: CD45RA-negative fraction. These TCRs come from a man aged 18 to 29 in good health. Some clones in this sample may be carry-over from other donors' samples.

A single count supports this clone. The V and J genes are TRBV15 and TRBJ2-7, with 7 nucleotides matching TRBD2. Germline CDR1 reads LNHNV; CDR2 reads YYDKDF (reference sequence). The V segment lost 5 bases and the J segment 2 bases; nucleotides outside the gene matches: 9. CDR3 size: 15 residues. This CDR3 reads CATSAAMAGAYEQYF. CDR3 DNA sequence: TGTGCCACCAGCGCGGCCATGGCGGGGGCCTACGAGCAGTACTTC. The variable domain in full, completed from reference TRBV15 and TRBJ2-7, reads DAMVIQNPRYQVTQFGKPVTLSCSQTLNHNVMYWYQQKSSQAPKLLFHYYDKDFNNEADTPDNFQSRRPNTSFCFLDIRSPGLGDTAMYLCATSAAMAGAYEQYFGPGTRLTVT.

The chain uses TRBV13 and TRBJ1-1; a possible D gene is TRBD1 (6 bases). The germline V gene has CDR1 PRHDT and CDR2 FYEKMQ (reference sequence). Trimming cost V 2 bases and J 3 bases, with 25 bases left between them. The CDR3 loop spans 19 amino acids. CDR3: CASSLLGGLWQAEDTEAFF. The DNA of the CDR3 is TGTGCCAGCAGCTTATTGGGGGGCCTCTGGCAAGCAGAGGACACTGAAGCTTTCTTT.

DNA for the CDR3: TGTGCCAGCAGCCTCGCAGGACAGGCAGATACGCAGTATTTT. It codes for CASSLAGQADTQYF. The chain employs TRBV2 and TRBJ2-3; 7 bases are shared with TRBD1. From germline, CDR1 is SNHLY and CDR2 FYNNEI. The trim removed 6 bases at V and 4 bases at J, leaving 7 bases unmatched. CDR3 length: 14 residues.

This clone was counted a single time. The V and J genes are TRBV11-2 and TRBJ1-1; TRBD1 matches at 7 bases. This CDR3 has 15 amino acids. V trimming: 5 bases; J trimming: 0 bases; junction bases outside the gene matches: 6. Germline-derived CDR1 and CDR2 are SGHAT and FQNNGV. CDR3 coding DNA: TGTGCCAGCAGCCCCAACAGGGGCTTGAACACTGAAGCTTTCTTT. This translates into CASSPNRGLNTEAFF.

The DNA for the CDR3 is TGCGCCAGCAGCCAAACCCCGTGGGGTGTTCCCCTTCGAGAAAAACTGTTTTTT. It encodes CASSQTPWGVPLREKLFF. The V call is TRBV4-1, the J call TRBJ1-4; D is undetermined. V shed 2 bases and J shed 8 bases, with 24 bases lying between them. CDR1 is MGHRA, CDR2 YSYEKL, per germline. The CDR3 sequence is 18 residues long.

J is TRBJ1-2 and V is TRBV6-1, with 7 bases that match TRBD1. V lost 7 bases, J lost 2 bases, and 10 bases stayed unmatched. Germline V CDR1 and CDR2: MNHNS, SASEGT. The CDR3 has 15 amino acids. CDR3 in amino acids: CASKLTGELNYGYTF. The CDR3, as DNA: TGTGCCAGCAAATTAACAGGGGAACTCAACTATGGCTACACCTTC.

The rearrangement links TRBV18 to TRBJ1-2, with D unresolved. CDR1 is KGHSH and CDR2 is LQKENI in the germline V gene. This CDR3 region has 14 residues. V dropped 2 bases and J dropped 4 bases, with 11 bases sitting between them. The CDR3 bases are TGTGCCAGCTCACCATTAGACGGAGCCTATGGCTACACCTTC. Translating gives CASSPLDGAYGYTF.

The rearrangement joins TRBV5-1 to TRBJ1-1, with 8 bases lining up with TRBD1. Germline V gene sequence: CDR1 SGHRS, CDR2 YFSETQ. The CDR3 length is 14 residues. After removal of 5 bases from V and 4 bases from J, the junction contained 7 bases not matched to a gene. In nucleotides, the CDR3 is TGCGCCAGCAGAAAGGACACAGGGGGCACTGAAGCTTTCTTT. It codes for CASRKDTGGTEAFF. Variable domain in full (rest from reference TRBV5-1 and TRBJ1-1): KAGVTQTPRYLIKTRGQQVTLSCSPISGHRSVSWYQQTPGQGLQFLFEYFSETQRNKGNFPGRFSGRQFSNSRSEMNVSTLELGDSALYLCASRKDTGGTEAFFGQGTRLTVV.

This clone was seen repeatedly, ten times or more. At the DNA level, this CDR3 is encoded by other sequences in the same sample as well. The chain joins TRBV5-6 to TRBJ2-1, with D unresolved. Germline-derived CDR1 and CDR2 are SGHDT and YYEEEE. Trimming stripped 4 bases from V and 6 bases from J, with 11 bases between. The CDR3 length is 13 residues. The CDR3 protein is CASSPRAFNEQFF. For the CDR3, the DNA is TGTGCCAGCAGCCCCCGGGCATTCAATGAGCAGTTCTTC.

Of note for this clone: In the same sample, other DNA sequences code for this CDR3. V is TRBV18 and J is TRBJ1-5; no definite D call. Trimming left V 6 bases short and J 1 base short, with 7 bases between. This CDR3 is built from 13 residues. The germline gives CDR1 KGHSH, CDR2 LQKENI. The CDR3 DNA is TGTGCCAGCTCTGAGGGAAGCAATCAGCCCCAGCATTTT. Protein product: CASSEGSNQPQHF.

CDR3 DNA sequence: TGCGCCAGCAGCTTTGGACAGGGAGGAACGTATTCTGGCTACACCTTC. It encodes CASSFGQGGTYSGYTF. The genes are TRBV5-1 and TRBJ1-2; TRBD1 matches at 8 bases. The V segment lost 2 bases and the J segment 7 bases; nucleotides outside the gene matches: 13. CDR1 and CDR2 (germline): SGHRS, YFSETQ. CDR3 size: 16 residues.

This chain links TRBV18 with TRBJ2-1; 7 nucleotides match TRBD1. Trimming removed 4 bases from V and 0 bases from J; junction bases left unmatched: 6. This CDR3 region has 16 residues. Germline assignment: CDR1 KGHSH and CDR2 LQKENI. The CDR3 bases are TGTGCCAGCTCACGAGGGGGCCTGAGCTCCTACAATGAGCAGTTCTTC. It yields the protein CASSRGGLSSYNEQFF.

This chain joins TRBV28 and TRBJ1-5; 7 bases are a match to TRBD1. Trimming removed 7 bases from V and 5 bases from J; junction bases left unmatched: 11. This CDR3 region has 15 residues. CDR1 and CDR2 (germline): MDHEN, SYDVKM. CDR3: CASIPQDRPHQPQHF. The CDR3 DNA is TGTGCCAGCATTCCACAGGACAGGCCTCATCAGCCCCAGCATTTT.

As to this clone: The sample contains more than one DNA sequence encoding this CDR3. V is TRBV20-1 and J is TRBJ2-1; no definite D call. Germline V CDR1 and CDR2: DFQATT, SNEGSKA (reference sequence). The CDR3 sequence is 11 residues long. V was cut by 7 bases and J by 2 bases, with 6 bases left in between. CDR3 sequence: CSVEPYNEQFF. CDR3 DNA sequence: TGCAGTGTCGAGCCCTACAATGAGCAGTTCTTC.

The chain combines TRBV6-5 with TRBJ2-1; D uncertain. Trimming pared 2 bases from V and 0 bases from J, leaving 5 bases between. CDR3 length equals 14 residues. Germline-derived CDR1 and CDR2 are MNHEY and SVGAGI. CDR3 in amino acids: CASSYVSSYNEQFF. CDR3 nucleotide sequence: TGTGCCAGCAGTTACGTAAGCTCCTACAATGAGCAGTTCTTC.

This clone appeared once. CDR3 nucleotides: TGTGCCAGCAGCCTAGACCGCGGGAGGCTTCCCTACGAGCAGTACTTC. Amino acids: CASSLDRGRLPYEQYF. V is TRBV7-2 and J is TRBJ2-7; 8 bases align to TRBD2. The CDR3 consists of 16 residues. Germline trimming cut 5 bases from V and 2 bases from J; bases unmatched to any gene: 11. CDR1 and CDR2 from the germline V gene are SGHTA and FQGNSA. The complete variable domain, with remaining parts taken from reference TRBV7-2 and TRBJ2-7, reads GAGVSQSPSNKVTEKGKDVELRCDPISGHTALYWYRQSLGQGLEFLIYFQGNSAPDKSGLPSDRFSAERTGGSVSTLTIQRTQQEDSAVYLCASSLDRGRLPYEQYFGPGTRLTVT.

The chain uses TRBV5-1 and TRBJ2-3; 8 nucleotides line up with TRBD2. V lost 5 bases, J lost 6 bases, and 8 bases stayed unmatched. Germline CDR1 SGHRS, CDR2 YFSETQ. CDR3 length: 14 amino acids. In nucleotides, the CDR3 is TGCGCCAGCAGACCTCCAGCGGGAGCCGATACGCAGTATTTT. This gives the protein CASRPPAGADTQYF. The full variable domain, in which reference TRBV5-1 and TRBJ2-3 provide the parts outside the CDR3, is KAGVTQTPRYLIKTRGQQVTLSCSPISGHRSVSWYQQTPGQGLQFLFEYFSETQRNKGNFPGRFSGRQFSNSRSEMNVSTLELGDSALYLCASRPPAGADTQYFGPGTRLTVL.

The gene calls are TRBV5-6 and TRBJ2-6; tentative D call: TRBD1 (5 bases). In germline, CDR1 is SGHDT, CDR2 YYEEEE. CDR3 length: 18 amino acids. V lost 4 bases to trimming and J lost 1 base, with 18 bases between them. In DNA, the CDR3 is TGTGCCAGCAGCGCTTACAGGTTTCTGGGATCTGGGGCCAACGTCCTGACTTTC. This gives the protein CASSAYRFLGSGANVLTF.

V gene TRBV18 combines with J gene TRBJ1-2; 9 bases map to TRBD1. Germline values: CDR1 KGHSH, CDR2 LQKENI. V lost 5 bases, J lost 4 bases, and 8 bases stayed unmatched. The CDR3 runs 15 residues. The CDR3 DNA is TGTGCCAGCTCATCGGGACAGGGAGCTGCCTATGGCTACACCTTC. Its protein product is CASSSGQGAAYGYTF.

The table lists this clone with a count of one. The rearrangement links TRBV28 to TRBJ2-2, with TRBD1 matching over 9 bases. Per germline, CDR1 MDHEN and CDR2 SYDVKM. The J segment lost 4 bases and the V segment lost 3 bases, leaving 21 bases of the junction unmatched. The length of the CDR3 is 21 residues. The DNA of the CDR3 is TGTGCCAGCAGTTTCTCATCCGCACTCAACCCGGGACAGGGTAGCACCGGGGAGCTGTTTTTT. Its translation: CASSFSSALNPGQGSTGELFF.

This clone has a handful of counts. V usage is TRBV25-1 and J usage is TRBJ2-2; 9 nucleotides line up with TRBD1. CDR3 length equals 16 residues. V dropped 3 bases and J dropped 2; count of bases not matched to a gene: 4. The germline gives CDR1 MGHDK, CDR2 SYGVNS. CDR3 in DNA: TGTGCCAGCAGTGACCAGGGACAGGGCAACACCGGGGAGCTGTTTTTT. It specifies CASSDQGQGNTGELFF.

V usage is TRBV18 and J usage is TRBJ2-6; 8 nucleotides align to TRBD2. This CDR3 contains 18 residues. Germline loops: CDR1 KGHSH, CDR2 LQKENI. J lost 2 bases, V lost 6 bases, and 12 bases had no gene match. DNA for the CDR3: TGTGCCAGCTCCGGGGAGCGGGAGTGGCTAGCTGGGGCCAACGTCCTGACTTTC. Residues: CASSGEREWLAGANVLTF.

V and J are TRBV29-1 and TRBJ2-3; 7 nucleotides line up with TRBD2. Germline V gene sequence: CDR1 SQVTM, CDR2 ANQGSEA. Trimming at V came to 5 bases and at J to 3 bases, leaving 8 bases not matched to a gene. The CDR3 is 14 amino acids. The CDR3 loop is CSVKVDGRTDTQYF. CDR3 sequence (DNA): TGCAGCGTTAAGGTAGACGGGAGGACAGATACGCAGTATTTT.

The chain has TRBV10-3 and TRBJ2-1, with TRBD2 matching over 7 bases. The CDR3 spans 14 residues. Trimming took 10 bases from V and 2 from J; bases not matched to a gene: 8. Per germline, CDR1 ENHRY and CDR2 SYGVKD. CDR3 bases: TGTGCCACCGGGGGGACTAATGCCTACAATGAGCAGTTCTTC. Amino acid sequence: CATGGTNAYNEQFF.

This clone has only a few counts. This chain uses TRBV28 with TRBJ1-1, with a weak D call TRBD1 (6 bases). V lost 6 bases to trimming and J lost 1 base, with 12 bases between them. The CDR3 has 14 residues. Germline lookup yields CDR1 MDHEN and CDR2 SYDVKM. CDR3 in amino acids: CASSPRGGNTEAFF. The CDR3 DNA reads as TGTGCCAGCAGCCCTCGAGGGGGGAACACTGAAGCTTTCTTT.

The chain combines TRBV7-2 with TRBJ2-7; 12 positions match TRBD2. The V gene end was trimmed by 4 bases and the J gene end by 3 bases; junction bases not matched to a gene: 10. Germline CDR1 SGHTA, CDR2 FQGNSA. The CDR3 extends over 17 amino acids. This CDR3 is CASSWGASGRENYEQYF. CDR3 DNA: TGTGCCAGCAGCTGGGGGGCTAGCGGGAGGGAGAACTACGAGCAGTACTTC.